This T cell receptor (beta chain) derives from a study of blood T cell repertoires in COVID-19. Method: immunoSEQ multiplex PCR; TCRdb's copy keeps in-frame clones and lacks some. The sample has 300,000 to 350,000 clones, approximately 88% seen once; the top ten hold approximately 9%. This clone was observed once. CDR1 is PRHDT, CDR2 FYEKMQ, per germline (reference sequence). The V end was cut by 0 bases, the J end by 11 bases, with 10 bases between. This CDR3 has 12 amino acids. Participant reports of clinical history set cohort assignment. The sequence derives from a woman between 18 and 29 years old who had recovered from COVID-19. V and J are TRBV13 and TRBJ1-1; no clear D. The sample was PBMCs or T cells enriched from blood (not recorded which). DNA for the CDR3: TGTGCCAGCAGCTTAGGGGCAGATCTGGCTTTCTTT. Residues: CASSLGADLAFF.